This TCR beta chain appears in the sequencing data of a study of blood T cell repertoires in COVID-19. About the study: The cDNA or gDNA used as material had been derived from T cells, B-cell-depleted T cells, or PBMCs.

CDR1 is MDHEN, CDR2 SYDVKM, per germline. Germline trimming cut 6 bases from V and 4 bases from J; bases unmatched to any gene: 5. The length of the CDR3 is 13 residues. As handled by the study authors: Nucleated cell counts were estimated from reference gene primer amplification. Assay: immunoSEQ multiplex PCR; the TCRdb copy retains only in-frame clones and omits some. The V and J calls and clone size were taken over from that table, and D and trimming were inferred from the DNA. In the table there are about 170,000 clones, roughly 86% of which are singletons. The sequence was obtained from a woman of 80 years or more with COVID-19, enrolled during active disease. The genes are TRBV28 and TRBJ2-7; 8 nucleotides agree with TRBD2. What was sequenced was peripheral blood. This CDR3 reads CASRHRGGYEQYF. CDR3 sequence (DNA): TGTGCCAGCAGGCACCGGGGGGGGTACGAGCAGTACTTC.